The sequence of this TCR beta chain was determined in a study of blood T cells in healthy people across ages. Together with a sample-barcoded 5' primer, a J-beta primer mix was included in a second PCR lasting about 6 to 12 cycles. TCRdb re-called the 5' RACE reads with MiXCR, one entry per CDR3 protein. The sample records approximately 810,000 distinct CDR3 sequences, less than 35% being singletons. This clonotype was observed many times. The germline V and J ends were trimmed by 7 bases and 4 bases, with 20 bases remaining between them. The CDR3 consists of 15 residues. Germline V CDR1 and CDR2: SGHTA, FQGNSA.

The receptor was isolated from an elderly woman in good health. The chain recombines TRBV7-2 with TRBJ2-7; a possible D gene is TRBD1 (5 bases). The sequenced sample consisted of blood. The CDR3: CASTPSWGGTYEQYF. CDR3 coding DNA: TGTGCCAGCACCCCATCGTGGGGCGGTACGTACGAGCAGTACTTC.